Below are 3 T cell receptor beta chains sequenced from a single sample in a study of CD8+ T cells in alopecia areata. After isolation, RNA underwent reverse transcription to generate cDNA as the sequencing template. Repertoires were generated with immunoSEQ multiplex PCR, while TCRdb's copy carries only in-frame clones and drops some. The sample records some 180,000 clones, 40% to 55% being singletons. Stated treatment: oral pan-JAK inhibitor, 5-10 mg twice daily. The sample consisted of CD8+ T cells sorted from blood, taken at week 52, from a patient treated with tofacitinib. These receptors came from a human donor with alopecia areata.

The table lists this clone with a few counts. CDR3 sequence (DNA): TGTGCCAGCAGCTTGGCCAGGGGGCTGGATGGCTACACCTTC. It specifies CASSLARGLDGYTF. This rearrangement joins TRBV13 to TRBJ1-2; 8 nucleotides match TRBD1. CDR1 and CDR2 (germline): PRHDT, FYEKMQ (reference sequence). The CDR3 runs to 14 residues. The V gene end was trimmed by 3 bases and the J gene end by 6 bases; junction bases not matched to a gene: 6.

This clone showed up just once. The chain uses TRBV5-4 and TRBJ1-2; 8 positions agree with TRBD1. V was pared by 5 bases and J by 4 bases, with 4 bases of the junction left unmatched. This CDR3 has 13 residues. Germline values: CDR1 SGHNT, CDR2 YYREEE (reference sequence). The CDR3 DNA follows: TGTGCCAGCAGACCAGGGGGCGCCTATGGCTACACCTTC. Protein: CASRPGGAYGYTF.

V is TRBV7-8 and J is TRBJ1-2, with D maybe TRBD1 (5 bases). Deletions cut 5 bases from V and 8 bases from J, with 12 bases between. The germline V gene encodes CDR1 SGHVS and CDR2 FQNEAQ. This CDR3 contains 12 residues. The CDR3 loop is CASSARDQGYTF. As DNA, the CDR3 is TGTGCCAGCAGCGCAAGGGACCAAGGCTACACCTTC.